These T cell receptor beta chains were read from a single sample in a study of CXCR3-negative and CXCR3-positive naive CD8 T cells. One entry per CDR3 protein, without DNA, is what TCRdb gives after re-calling the 5' RACE reads. Its listing shows roughly 120,000 distinct CDR3 sequences. Specimen: naive CXCR3+ CD8+ T cells from blood. The receptors originated from a human donor in good health. Some clones in this sample may be carry-over from other donors' samples. The CDR3 runs from the conserved cysteine through the conserved F or W. The order of the fields is V gene, J gene, CDR3 protein.

>TRBV12-3/TRBV12-4|TRBJ2-6
CASESGANVLTF
>TRBV28|TRBJ1-6
CASSLGTETFYNSPLHF
>TRBV6-5|TRBJ2-7
CASSYSFERSGFGEQYF
>TRBV7-9|TRBJ1-3
CASSLEAGAGNTIYF
>TRBV6-4|TRBJ2-1
CASSDSTSGGPHNEQFF
>TRBV25-1|TRBJ1-1
CASSEGNTEAFF
>TRBV2|TRBJ2-7
CASSEPPQYEQYF
>TRBV19|TRBJ1-1
CASSIGSTSTEAFF
>TRBV27|TRBJ1-5
CASSPGTNQPQHF
>TRBV20-1|TRBJ2-7
CSARAWGGGYEQYF
>TRBV29-1|TRBJ2-1
CSVEGPGTGSSYNEQFF
>TRBV29-1|TRBJ2-1
CSTRGGSYNEQFF
>TRBV13|TRBJ2-3
CASSLGPYPVGGRRTDTQYF
>TRBV11-2|TRBJ1-1
CASSPRPESMNTEAFF
>TRBV21-1|TRBJ2-1
CASNFIGQTPCNEQFF
>TRBV4-3|TRBJ1-5
CASSLWRGGNQPQHF
>TRBV20-1|TRBJ1-6
CSARDFGEGGGNSPLHF
>TRBV29-1|TRBJ2-5
CSVDGVGETQYF
>TRBV4-1|TRBJ2-3
CASSQAAPTRDTQYF
>TRBV5-5|TRBJ2-3
CASSLTGLATQYF
>TRBV2|TRBJ2-3
CASSGVKGTGGSDTQYF
>TRBV12-3/TRBV12-4|TRBJ2-3
CASTLGGVTDTQYF
>TRBV6-6|TRBJ1-1
CASSYGTGGNTEAFF
>TRBV5-1|TRBJ2-3
CASARDRGVGDTQYF
>TRBV28|TRBJ1-1
CASSSPHRGLAEAFF
>TRBV7-9|TRBJ2-3
CASSHTLAGGPLDTDTQYF
>TRBV4-2|TRBJ1-1
CASAWSDGGEAFF
>TRBV27|TRBJ2-7
CASSSSDSYEQYF
>TRBV7-6|TRBJ2-3
CASSLLASGTDTQYF
>TRBV7-3|TRBJ2-1
CASRDTSGRYNEQFF
>TRBV28|TRBJ1-1
CACYRGITEAFF
>TRBV7-9|TRBJ1-2
CASSLAGYYGYTF
>TRBV7-3|TRBJ2-1
CASSITDSNEQFF